This record looks at one T cell receptor beta chain sequence and its context. In germline, CDR1 is SGHTA, CDR2 FQGNSA. CDR3 length: 13 residues. V was clipped by 1 base and J by 6 bases, with 10 bases between them. The data originate from a study of ipilimumab plus nivolumab after autologous stem cell transplantation. Study-wide background: Median doses per patient: a few ipilimumab, seven to nine nivolumab. The myeloma cohort included high-risk transplant-naive patients and patients relapsing within 3 years of a first autologous transplant.

Through week 26, nivolumab 3 mg/kg IV was given weeks 1, 4, 7, 10, then biweekly. Here immunoSEQ multiplex PCR was the method, and the copy in TCRdb shows in-frame clones only, minus some. The data contain some 45,000 clones, more than 70% of them singletons. The rearrangement uses TRBV7-2 and TRBJ2-7, with D tentatively TRBD1 (5 bases). The origin of this receptor is a male donor with multiple myeloma. The sequencing here drew on PBMCs, taken in a trial of ipilimumab plus nivolumab as post-transplant consolidation. CDR3 protein: CASSLGRVGEQYF. The CDR3, as DNA: TGTGCCAGCAGCTTAGGCAGGGTTGGCGAGCAGTACTTC.